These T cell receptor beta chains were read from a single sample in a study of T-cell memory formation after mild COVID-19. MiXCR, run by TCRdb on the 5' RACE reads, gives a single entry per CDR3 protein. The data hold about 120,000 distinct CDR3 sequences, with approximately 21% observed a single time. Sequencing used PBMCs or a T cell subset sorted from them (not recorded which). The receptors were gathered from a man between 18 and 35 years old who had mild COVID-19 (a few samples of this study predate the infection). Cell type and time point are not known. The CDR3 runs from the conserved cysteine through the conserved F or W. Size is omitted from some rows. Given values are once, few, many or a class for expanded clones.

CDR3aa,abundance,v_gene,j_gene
CAWSYGGLGDEQYF,NA,TRBV30,TRBJ2-7
CASSLDSSNEQFF,NA,TRBV7-9,TRBJ2-1
CASSQADSADWTDTQYF,few,TRBV4-1,TRBJ2-3
CASSVVENYGYTF,NA,TRBV9,TRBJ1-2
CASSQAEFSSYEQYF,few,TRBV4-1,TRBJ2-7
CATSFSGAEETQYF,NA,TRBV15,TRBJ2-5
CASSPQDSRRRNTGELFF,few,TRBV9,TRBJ2-2
CASSSRAGGGDTQYF,few,TRBV7-9,TRBJ2-3
CASSQAGSGTEYNEQFF,few,TRBV4-3,TRBJ2-1
CASSLRGKANQPQHF,NA,TRBV12-3/TRBV12-4,TRBJ1-5
CASSTVPSGGYEQYF,NA,TRBV19,TRBJ2-7
CASSLAARGSNQPQHF,NA,TRBV7-9,TRBJ1-5
CASSVRSTHRTGEDYGYTF,NA,TRBV9,TRBJ1-2
CASSDRGDEQYF,NA,TRBV27,TRBJ2-7
CASSESSGWSGYTF,NA,TRBV25-1,TRBJ1-2
CASSQTGLSGNQPQHF,NA,TRBV4-2,TRBJ1-5
CASSSYRGRRVAGANVLTF,NA,TRBV11-2,TRBJ2-6
CASSKVQGRTGELFF,few,TRBV4-1,TRBJ2-2
CSVEDLSYGYTF,NA,TRBV29-1,TRBJ1-2
CASSLHDGELFF,few,TRBV12-3/TRBV12-4,TRBJ2-2
CASSEQGDTQYF,NA,TRBV3-1,TRBJ2-3
CASSPRTATNEQFF,NA,TRBV19,TRBJ2-1
CASSYVTQRREAFF,NA,TRBV6-2/TRBV6-3,TRBJ1-1
CASMRWEGAGETQYF,few,TRBV2,TRBJ2-5
CASSLMTGLNEQFF,NA,TRBV12-3/TRBV12-4,TRBJ2-1
CASSEVRGNRDSPLHF,few,TRBV5-6,TRBJ1-6
CASSSPEGVNEQFF,few,TRBV7-9,TRBJ2-1
CASSPLPGVGAGEQYF,few,TRBV7-9,TRBJ2-7
CASSPPGGYTF,NA,TRBV6-6,TRBJ1-2
CASSPVRGNQPQHF,NA,TRBV6-2/TRBV6-3,TRBJ1-5
CSVEGKREGTRYLSNYGYTF,NA,TRBV29-1,TRBJ1-2
CASSWTSGVGETQYF,few,TRBV7-2,TRBJ2-5